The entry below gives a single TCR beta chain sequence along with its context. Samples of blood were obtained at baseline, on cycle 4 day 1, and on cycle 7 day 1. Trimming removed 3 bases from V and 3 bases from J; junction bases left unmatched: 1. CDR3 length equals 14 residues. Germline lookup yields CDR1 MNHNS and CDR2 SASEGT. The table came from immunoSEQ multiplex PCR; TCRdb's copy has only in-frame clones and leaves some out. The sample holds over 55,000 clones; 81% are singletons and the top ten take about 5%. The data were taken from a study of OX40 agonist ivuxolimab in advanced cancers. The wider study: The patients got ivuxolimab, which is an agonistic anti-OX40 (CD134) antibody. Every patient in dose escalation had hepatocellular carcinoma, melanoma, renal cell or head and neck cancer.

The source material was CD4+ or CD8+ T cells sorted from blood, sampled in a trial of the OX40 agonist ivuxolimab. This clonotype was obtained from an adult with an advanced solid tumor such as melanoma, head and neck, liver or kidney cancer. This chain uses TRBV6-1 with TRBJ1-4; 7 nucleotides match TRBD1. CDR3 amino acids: CASSETGPNEKLFF. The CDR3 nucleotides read TGTGCCAGCAGTGAGACAGGGCCTAATGAAAAACTGTTTTTT.